Given below is one TCR beta chain in context. Which antigen it targets is not known. Base quality data are lacking; no much larger clone is found one base away. The CDR3 contains 19 residues, cysteine and phenylalanine counted. Solely the CDR3 DNA is kept, with 57 bases framed from the first base. V ends up 0 bases short and J 1 base short, with an unmatched junction base count of 10. CDR1 and CDR2 (SGHNT, YYREEE) derive from the germline V gene (reference sequence). This sample stems from a study of cytomegalovirus exposure and HLA in healthy donors (dated by TCRdb to about 2017). Context from the whole study: According to an earlier analysis of 587 of the donors, some 180 million T cells yielded some 120 million unique TCR beta sequences and 250 to 350 Gb of sequence data. Approximately 300 gigabases of sequencing data and around 88 million unique TCR sequences made up an early release that covered around 640 HLA-typed donors. The genetic ancestry cluster associated with self-reported Caucasian donors included 81% of the approximately 430 genotyped donors. The study aimed to test whether signatures of past pathogen exposure could be identified by cataloging public T cell receptors. The study profiled the T cell repertoires of around 700 subjects by immunosequencing and related them to cytomegalovirus serostatus. Along with the roughly 670-subject first cohort, a separate validation cohort of approximately 110 different subjects was used. The study combined high-throughput TCR immunosequencing, statistical association of individual TCRs with disease status, and machine learning to predict cytomegalovirus infection status. A later analysis re-analyzed previously published TCR beta repertoires from approximately 670 donors and added high-resolution HLA genotyping to study TCR occurrence patterns. Rather than using new phenotypic data, the later analysis identified candidate immune exposures from TCR beta sequences and from how often those sequences occurred across donors. An earlier analysis of roughly 580 of the donors used high-throughput TCR beta sequencing to judge whether each TCR beta V gene segment behaved as functional or pseudogenic. Donor age, sex, ethnicity and CMV serostatus were collected together with the repertoire data. In a later genetic analysis, genome-wide SNP genotypes for about 60% of the 666 donors were used, and that subset was treated as a discovery cohort. Every repertoire in the discovery cohort had been generated on one and the same sequencing platform. HLA typing included class I and class II loci at four-digit resolution. Typing coverage varied by locus: about 620-630 donors for A, B, C, DRB1 and DQB1; under 550 for DQA1; 606 for DPA1; 450 to 480 for DPB1. Several DR-DQ haplotypes were handled as single units for association and clustering because linkage in the cohort was strong. On average, approximately 250,000 unique TCR beta nucleotide sequences were sequenced per donor among some 420 genotyped donors of the cohort, with around 19% of those sequences being non-productive. The investigation overall reported the following: While some public TCRs were present in many individuals, most TCR sequences turned up only very rarely across donors. CMV serostatus was the only immune exposure information available for the cohort. In a later analysis, several top co-occurrence clusters were reported to appear linked to parvovirus B19, influenza, CMV and Epstein-Barr virus. The study gave a list of about 170 TCR beta chains associated with cytomegalovirus. Cytomegalovirus status was reported to be diagnosed by the classifier with high specificity and sensitivity in both the original and validation cohorts. A later genetic analysis reported fewer N-insertions in productive TCRs among donors in an Asian-associated ancestry cluster than the roughly 620-donor mean. At a false discovery rate of 0.05, a later analysis linked about 16,000 TCR beta sequences to specific HLA alleles. In an earlier analysis of under 600 of the donors, most TCR beta V segments were observed in productive rearrangements about 87% or about 30% of the time, broadly matching IMGT annotations. HLA typing was unavailable for some donors at each locus, so association tests used only the typed subset. A later analysis found that HLA-associated TCR beta chains were more clonally expanded and had lower generation probabilities than equally common non-associated chains. Some IMGT-functional V segments, including TRBV6-2 and TRBV6-3, could not be told apart with the 87-base-pair reads, so those segments were excluded. A few of the identified cytomegalovirus-associated TCR beta chains were confirmed in vitro to be specific for cytomegalovirus antigens. Linkage disequilibrium might explain the correlated functional status among segregating V segments, but an unknown experimental factor could not be excluded. Most CMV-associated TCR beta chains appeared to be HLA-restricted in a later analysis, and the HLA associations seemed to be driven largely by CMV exposure. A later genetic analysis associated a missense DCLRE1C variant with V-gene and J-gene trimming of TCR beta chains, and an independent cohort replicated the association. A cluster of highly shared sequence variants was judged likely to represent a technical artifact of the sequencing pipeline. It was suggested by the authors that the approach could potentially be generalized to other disease states and immunological phenotypes. A further reported finding was that TCR beta sequences accurately predicted the HLA-A and HLA-B alleles for most subjects in the first cohort. The earlier analysis of some 540 of the donors excluded roughly 17 rarely observed V segments, including chromosome 9 orphons, because counts were too low. Presence/absence analyses assumed roughly uniform sequencing depth across donors, an assumption that may not hold. In a later analysis, TCR association rates were found to vary across HLA loci, with the most associated TCRs seen for DRB1 alleles and the fewest for HLA-C alleles. This cohort had only TCR beta chains sequenced, and the lack of alpha or paired-chain data limited which features could be detected. Assigning TCR associations to individual alleles was difficult when HLA alleles, especially DR and DQ, strongly co-occurred.

Libraries were constructed by the immunoSEQ multiplex PCR assay. For the multiplex PCR, a mixture combining 60 forward primers for TCR Vbeta segments and 13 reverse primers for TCR Jbeta segments was used. The CDR3 region of rearranged TCR beta genes was amplified from genomic DNA by a multiplex PCR assay. The Illumina HiSeq System was used to sequence the amplified TCR beta libraries as 87-base-pair reads. From the authors' description of their analysis: A later analysis counted around 72 million unique TCR beta chains across the 666 repertoires, and about 10 million of these chains were shared by at least two donors. A nearest-neighbor algorithm error-corrected the raw reads and collapsed the reads into unique sequences, merging closely related sequences to remove PCR and sequencing errors. To assign V, D and J gene segments, CDR3 sequences were aligned to IMGT reference sequences. For a sequence to be retained, a match of at least six nucleotides to both a V gene segment and a J gene segment was required. Rearrangements were called productive when the CDR3 lacked stop codons and stayed in frame with V and J; all others were non-productive. Following IMGT convention, CDR3 was defined as the stretch from the second conserved V-encoded cysteine to the conserved J-encoded phenylalanine. The earlier analysis of approximately 500 of the donors excluded sequences that lacked an unambiguous match to a single V gene segment. An earlier analysis of about 590 of the donors classified V segments as functional when productive rearrangements were above 56.7% and as segregating when the standard deviation between donors was above 5%. A statistical classification framework was developed to diagnose cytomegalovirus status using the catalog of TCR beta chain sequences. In a later analysis, V and J genes were assigned by comparing TCR nucleotide sequences against IMGT/GENE-DB human TR gene sequences. Using the TCRdist pipeline, a later analysis assigned CDR3 sequences along with most-parsimonious VDJ recombination scenarios. In a later analysis, every TCR beta chain was defined by the combination of its CDR3 amino acid sequence and its V-gene family, and reads without a unique V-gene family were dropped. To address suspected cross-contamination and a sequencing artifact, a later analysis removed over 500 highly shared, low-generation-probability nucleotide sequences. In a later analysis, a clonal expansion index for each public chain was calculated from normalized within-repertoire ranks of inferred template counts. In a later analysis, generation probabilities were computed with a VDJ recombination model fitted to out-of-frame rearrangements, and the resulting probabilities were checked against IGoR. In a later analysis, hypergeometric tests were used to score TCR-TCR, TCR-HLA and TCR-CMV co-occurrence, with a repertoire-size bias correction applied to TCR pairs. In a later analysis, false discovery rates were estimated by permuting HLA or CMV assignments 20 times. In a later analysis, co-occurring TCRs were grouped using DBSCAN, with TCRdist sequence similarity added in when clustering inside HLA-allele-positive subsets. For co-occurrence clustering, repertoires with fewer than 30,000 or more than 120,000 public chains were excluded, along with 5 or 6 repertoires with anomalous nucleotide sharing. TCRdb holds this immuneACCESS table with in-frame rearrangements only. Some clones are missing; in checked studies, unresolved V genes explain under half, and the rest has no known cause. Clone size and the V and J calls come from that table; the DNA yielded D and trimming. The sample table lists roughly 97,000 clones, 75% to 80% of them with a count of one. 4.5% to 7% of the sample goes to the ten largest clones.

The cohort consisted of fewer than 700 healthy bone marrow donors. At the time of sampling, every cohort member was nominally healthy, though immune exposures that went unrecorded were likely present. The donor was CMV seropositive and belonged to the group of 250 to 300 seropositive cohort members. A peripheral blood sample was provided by each donor, and peripheral blood mononuclear cells were used for TCR beta sequencing. The Qiagen DNeasy Blood Extraction Kit was used to extract genomic DNA from the blood cell samples. The clonotype comes from a man aged 55 to 70 in good health and CMV-seropositive. Sequenced input: PBMCs. The rearrangement joined TRBV5-4 to TRBJ2-3, with 11 bases matching TRBD2. The nucleotide sequence reads as follows: TGTGCCAGCAGCTTGGGCGGGGGCCTAGCGGGGGGCGGCACAGATACGCAGTATTTT. Its product reads: CASSLGGGLAGGGTDTQYF.